This passage covers 20 T cell receptor beta chains from one sample sequenced in a study of T cells after yellow fever vaccination. TCRdb ran MiXCR on the 5' RACE reads and lists one entry per CDR3 protein. This table has under 350,000 distinct CDR3 sequences, roughly 3.9% appearing once. The sample here was PBMCs, taken 5 days after the yellow fever booster vaccination. Receptor source: a man between 18 and 35 years old who received the YFV17D yellow fever vaccine.

The CDR3 loop reads CASSSQLGSTDTQYF. The CDR3 nucleotides are TGTGCCAGCAGCTCCCAGTTGGGAAGCACAGATACGCAGTATTTT. The genes are TRBV7-3 and TRBJ2-3, with D uncertain. This CDR3 comprises 15 residues. Trimming stripped 4 bases from V and 0 bases from J, with 11 bases between. Germline CDR1 SGHTA, CDR2 FQGTGA.

This clonotype was observed a few times. This chain joins TRBV20-1 and TRBJ2-5; TRBD2 matches 9 bases. The CDR3 contains 14 residues. Germline V lookup: CDR1 DFQATT, CDR2 SNEGSKA (reference sequence). The trim removed 5 bases at V and 5 bases at J, leaving 9 bases unmatched. CDR3 sequence: CSAFLAGSPETQYF. The CDR3 DNA reads TGCAGTGCTTTCCTAGCGGGGTCCCCTGAGACCCAGTACTTC.

This chain connects TRBV29-1 to TRBJ2-3; the D is unclear. Trimming removed 7 bases from V and 7 bases from J, with 9 bases in between. The CDR3 runs to 10 residues. The germline V gene encodes CDR1 SQVTM and CDR2 ANQGSEA. This chain's CDR3 is CSAELNTQYF. DNA of the CDR3: TGCAGCGCTGAGCTGAATACGCAGTATTTT.

The table lists this clonotype with a few counts. The chain links TRBV5-1 to TRBJ2-3; 10 bases are a match to TRBD2. The CDR3 is 15 amino acids. With V trimmed by 4 bases and J by 0 bases, 2 bases remained unmatched. The germline V gene encodes CDR1 SGHRS and CDR2 YFSETQ. CDR3 sequence reads: CASSTSGASTDTQYF. For the CDR3, the DNA is TGCGCCAGCAGCACTAGCGGGGCTAGCACAGATACGCAGTATTTT.

The chain combines TRBV6-1 with TRBJ2-1; TRBD1 matches at 7 bases. Germline CDR1 reads MNHNS; CDR2 reads SASEGT. J was trimmed by 8 bases and V by 0 bases; bases with no gene match: 13. The CDR3 is 17 residues long. The CDR3 region has the DNA TGTGCCAGCAGTGAAGCCCTGACAGGGTTAAGTATTGATGAGCAGTTCTTC. This codes for CASSEALTGLSIDEQFF.

This clonotype was recorded a few times. V is TRBV6-2 or TRBV6-3 and J is TRBJ2-1; 10 bases agree with TRBD2. Germline trimming cut 7 bases from V and 4 bases from J; bases unmatched to any gene: 7. CDR1 is MNHEY, CDR2 SVGEGT, per germline. The CDR3 is 15 residues long. The CDR3 sequence is CASTLSSGGYNEQFF. The CDR3 coding sequence is TGTGCCAGCACCCTATCTAGCGGGGGATACAATGAGCAGTTCTTC.

This clonotype showed up just a few times. The chain carries TRBV12-3 or TRBV12-4 and TRBJ1-5, with 11 bases that match TRBD1. The CDR3 runs 16 residues. Germline trimming cut 5 bases from V and 3 bases from J; bases unmatched to any gene: 6. CDR3 amino acids: CASSPGDRGYNQPQHF. CDR3 nucleotides: TGTGCCAGCAGTCCGGGGGACAGGGGGTACAATCAGCCCCAGCATTTT.

This clonotype has ten or more counts. The chain carries TRBV29-1 and TRBJ1-5; 10 bases align to TRBD1. V gave up 3 bases and J gave up 7 bases; unmatched junction bases: 3. Germline CDR1 is SQVTM and CDR2 is ANQGSEA. This CDR3 is built from 13 residues. DNA for the CDR3: TGCAGCGTTGAGGACAGGGGGGGACAGCCCCAGCATTTT. This sequence encodes CSVEDRGGQPQHF.

This clonotype has a count of ten or more. The chain is built from TRBV4-1 and TRBJ2-3; the D gene is possibly TRBD2 (6 bases). This CDR3 is built from 17 residues. The V and J ends lost 2 bases and 5 bases respectively, with 20 bases between them. Looked up from germline, CDR1 is MGHRA and CDR2 is YSYEKL. CDR3 bases: TGCGCCAGCAGCCAATACCGAGGAGACTCGGAGGGAGATACGCAGTATTTT. It specifies CASSQYRGDSEGDTQYF.

The chain has TRBV5-1 and TRBJ1-5; 12 bases are a match to TRBD1. Germline lookup yields CDR1 SGHRS and CDR2 YFSETQ. The CDR3 extends over 18 amino acids. Unmatched junction bases numbered 9, after V lost 4 bases and J lost 1 base. The CDR3 spells CASSRDRGRPGSNQPQHF. The CDR3 bases are TGCGCCAGCAGCCGGGACAGGGGGCGTCCAGGGAGCAATCAGCCCCAGCATTTT.

This clonotype was observed a handful of times. This rearrangement joins TRBV11-3 to TRBJ2-1, with no clear D. Germline CDR1 SGHNT, CDR2 YENEEA. The CDR3 length is 13 residues. V lost 8 bases, J lost 7 bases, and 15 bases lay in between. The CDR3 region is CASGVALRNEQFF. For the CDR3, the DNA is TGTGCCAGCGGTGTCGCCCTACGGAATGAGCAGTTCTTC.

This clonotype showed up just a few times. The chain joins TRBV7-2 to TRBJ1-4; maybe TRBD1 (5 bases). CDR3 length: 17 residues. Trimming left V 10 bases short and J 3 bases short, with 24 bases between. Germline lookup yields CDR1 SGHTA and CDR2 FQGNSA. CDR3 protein: CATGYNRSAWPNEKLFF. The CDR3 region has the DNA TGTGCCACCGGATATAACAGGTCCGCGTGGCCTAATGAAAAACTGTTTTTT.

This clonotype was picked up many times. V gene TRBV7-7 combines with J gene TRBJ2-3; TRBD1 aligns across 12 bases. Germline trimming cut 1 base from V and 7 bases from J; bases unmatched to any gene: 3. The CDR3 is 15 amino acids. The germline V gene encodes CDR1 SSHAT and CDR2 FNYEAQ (reference sequence). CDR3 bases: TGTGCCAGCAGCTTAGAAGGGACAGGGGGCCATACGCAGTATTTT. It yields the protein CASSLEGTGGHTQYF.

This clonotype was detected only a few times. This chain's CDR3 is CASSQDRPQPQHF. Written as DNA, the CDR3 is TGTGCCAGCAGTCAGGACCGACCTCAGCCCCAGCATTTT. The chain joins TRBV6-1 to TRBJ1-5; D gene ambiguous. V was cut by 5 bases and J by 6 bases, with 11 bases left in between. CDR1 MNHNS and CDR2 SASEGT come from the germline V gene. The CDR3 runs to 13 residues.

CDR3 DNA: TGTGCCAGCACTAACCAAGGGGGCAACTATGGCTACACCTTC. Amino acid sequence: CASTNQGGNYGYTF. The gene calls are TRBV6-5 and TRBJ1-2; 7 bases align to TRBD1. This CDR3 contains 14 residues. Germline lookup yields CDR1 MNHEY and CDR2 SVGAGI. V gave up 7 bases and J gave up 2 bases; unmatched junction bases: 7.

This clonotype was recorded a few times. The CDR3 loop is CASSYSGTGNYGYTF. CDR3 DNA: TGTGCCAGCAGTTACTCCGGGACAGGGAACTATGGCTACACCTTC. This chain uses TRBV6-5 with TRBJ1-2; 9 bases map to TRBD1. This CDR3 is 15 amino acids long. Unmatched junction bases numbered 1, after V lost 0 bases and J lost 2 bases. The germline V gene encodes CDR1 MNHEY and CDR2 SVGAGI.

This clonotype was counted between two and nine times. The chain's CDR3 is CAIRLDSFSGNTIYF. The CDR3 DNA sequence: TGTGCCATCAGACTGGACAGCTTCTCTGGAAACACCATATATTTT. The chain has TRBV10-3 and TRBJ1-3; D is possibly TRBD1 (6 bases). V was trimmed by 6 bases and J by 0 bases, leaving 12 bases between them. The germline CDR1 and CDR2 sequences are ENHRY and SYGVKD. The CDR3 has 15 residues.

This clonotype was picked up many times. The chain carries TRBV7-6 and TRBJ2-3; TRBD2 matches 9 bases. V dropped 5 bases and J dropped 6; count of bases not matched to a gene: 12. Germline V gene lookup returns CDR1 SGHVS and CDR2 FNYEAQ. CDR3 length equals 16 residues. This chain's CDR3 is CASSPLAGANADTQYF. The CDR3 bases are TGTGCCAGCAGCCCATTAGCGGGGGCAAACGCGGATACGCAGTATTTT. The entire variable domain, with the rest obtained from reference TRBV7-6 and TRBJ2-3, is as follows: GAGVSQSPRYKVTKRGQDVALRCDPISGHVSLYWYRQALGQGPEFLTYFNYEAQQDKSGLPNDRFSAERPEGSISTLTIQRTEQRDSAMYRCASSPLAGANADTQYFGPGTRLTVL.

This clonotype was picked up a small number of times. The chain links TRBV7-9 to TRBJ1-4, with D unresolved. This CDR3 is built from 15 residues. In germline, CDR1 is SEHNR, CDR2 FQNEAQ (reference sequence). V gave up 2 bases and J gave up 2 bases, with 9 bases separating them. The CDR3 here is CASSLSIETNEKLFF. CDR3 coding DNA: TGTGCCAGCAGCTTATCCATAGAGACTAATGAAAAACTGTTTTTT.

The sample holds a few counts of this clonotype. The chain recombines TRBV5-1 with TRBJ1-2; D is uncertain. This CDR3 is 13 amino acids long. Germline CDR1 reads SGHRS; CDR2 reads YFSETQ. Trimming pared 3 bases from V and 6 bases from J, leaving 12 bases between. The CDR3 DNA reads TGCGCCAGCAGCTGGACGGGGAGGGATGGCTACACCTTC. It specifies CASSWTGRDGYTF. The complete variable domain, with remaining parts taken from reference TRBV5-1 and TRBJ1-2, reads KAGVTQTPRYLIKTRGQQVTLSCSPISGHRSVSWYQQTPGQGLQFLFEYFSETQRNKGNFPGRFSGRQFSNSRSEMNVSTLELGDSALYLCASSWTGRDGYTFGSGTRLTVV.